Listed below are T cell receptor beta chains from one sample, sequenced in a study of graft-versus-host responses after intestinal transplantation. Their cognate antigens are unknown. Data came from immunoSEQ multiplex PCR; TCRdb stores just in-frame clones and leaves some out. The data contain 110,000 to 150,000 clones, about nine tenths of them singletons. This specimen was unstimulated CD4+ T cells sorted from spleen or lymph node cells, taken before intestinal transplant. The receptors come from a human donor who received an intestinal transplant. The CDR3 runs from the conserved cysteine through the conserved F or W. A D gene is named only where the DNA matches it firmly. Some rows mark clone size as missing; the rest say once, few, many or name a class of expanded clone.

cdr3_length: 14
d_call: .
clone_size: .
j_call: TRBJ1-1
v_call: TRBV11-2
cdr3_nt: TGTGCCAGCAGCTTTGACTGGTTTCGGGCCGAAGCTTTCTTT
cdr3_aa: CASSFDWFRAEAFF

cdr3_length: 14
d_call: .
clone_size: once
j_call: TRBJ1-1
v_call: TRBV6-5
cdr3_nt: TGTGCCAGCAGTTACGGGTGGATGAACACTGAAGCTTTCTTT
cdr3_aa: CASSYGWMNTEAFF

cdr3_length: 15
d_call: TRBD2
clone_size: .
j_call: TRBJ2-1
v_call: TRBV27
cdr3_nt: TGTGCCAGCACCTTAGCGGGGGGCTCCTACAATGAGCAGTTCTTC
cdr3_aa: CASTLAGGSYNEQFF

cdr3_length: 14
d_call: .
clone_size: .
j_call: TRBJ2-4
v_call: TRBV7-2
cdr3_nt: TGTGCCAGCAGCCCCCCAGGACGGGGGAACATTCAGTACTTC
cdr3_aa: CASSPPGRGNIQYF

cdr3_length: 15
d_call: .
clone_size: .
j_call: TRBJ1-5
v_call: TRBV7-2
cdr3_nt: TGTGCCAGCAGCCCTCGGGCCTGGGACAATCAGCCCCAGCATTTT
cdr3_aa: CASSPRAWDNQPQHF

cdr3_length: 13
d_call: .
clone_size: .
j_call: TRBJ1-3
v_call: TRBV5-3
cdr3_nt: TGTGCCAGAAGCTTGAAGACAGAAGACACCATATATTTT
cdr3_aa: CARSLKTEDTIYF

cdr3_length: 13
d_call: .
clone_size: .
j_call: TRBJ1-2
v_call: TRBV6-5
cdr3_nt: TGTGCCAGCAGAATCAGTTCTACCTATGGCTACACCTTC
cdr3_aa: CASRISSTYGYTF

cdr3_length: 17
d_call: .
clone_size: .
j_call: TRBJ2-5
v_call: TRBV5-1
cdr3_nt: TGCGCCAGCAGCTTGGCGGCGGGAGAGGGGGCGGGGGAGACCCAGTACTTC
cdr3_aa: CASSLAAGEGAGETQYF

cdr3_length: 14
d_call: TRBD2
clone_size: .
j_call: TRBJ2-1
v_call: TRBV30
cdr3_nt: TGTGCCTGGATAAGGACTAGCGGGATCGATGAGCAGTTCTTC
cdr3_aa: CAWIRTSGIDEQFF

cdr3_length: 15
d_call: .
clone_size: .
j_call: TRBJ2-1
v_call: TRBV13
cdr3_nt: TGTGCCAGCAGCACAGACTACCGCTCCTACAATGAGCAGTTCTTC
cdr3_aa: CASSTDYRSYNEQFF

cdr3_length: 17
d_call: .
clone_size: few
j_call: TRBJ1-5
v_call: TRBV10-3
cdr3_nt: TGTGCCATCAGTGAAGAAGGACAGCTTAAGTTCAATCAGCCCCAGCATTTT
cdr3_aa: CAISEEGQLKFNQPQHF

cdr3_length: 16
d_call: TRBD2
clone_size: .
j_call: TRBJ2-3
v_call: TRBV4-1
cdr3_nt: TGCGCCAGCAGCCAAGTCGGCGCGGGAGGCCTGGATACGCAGTATTTT
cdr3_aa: CASSQVGAGGLDTQYF

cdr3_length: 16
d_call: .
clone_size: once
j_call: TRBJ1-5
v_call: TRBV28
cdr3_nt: TGTGCCAGCAGTTTTAGGTACAGGGTGAGCAATCAGCCCCAGCATTTT
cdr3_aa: CASSFRYRVSNQPQHF

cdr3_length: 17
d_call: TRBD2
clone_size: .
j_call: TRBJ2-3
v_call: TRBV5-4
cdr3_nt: TGTGCCAGCAGCGGCCCCGGGACTAGCGGGAGTCTTGATACGCAGTATTTT
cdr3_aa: CASSGPGTSGSLDTQYF

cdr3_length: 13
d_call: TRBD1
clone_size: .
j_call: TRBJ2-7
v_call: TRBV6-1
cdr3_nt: TGTGCCAGCAGTTCACAGGGGGGAACTCAGCAGTACTTC
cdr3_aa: CASSSQGGTQQYF

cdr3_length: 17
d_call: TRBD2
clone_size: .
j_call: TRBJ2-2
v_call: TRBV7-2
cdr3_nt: TGTGCCAGTCAGACTAGCGGGAGGAGGGCGAACACCGGGGAGCTGTTTTTT
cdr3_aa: CASQTSGRRANTGELFF

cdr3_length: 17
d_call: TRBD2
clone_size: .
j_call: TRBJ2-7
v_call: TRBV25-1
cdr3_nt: TGTGCCAGCAGTGCCGCAGGGGTAGCGGGAGGGAGCTACGAGCAGTACTTC
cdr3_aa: CASSAAGVAGGSYEQYF

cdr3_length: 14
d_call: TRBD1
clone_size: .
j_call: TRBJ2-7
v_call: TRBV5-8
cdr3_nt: TGTGCCAGCAGCCGAACCCGGGACAGCTACGAGCAGTACTTC
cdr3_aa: CASSRTRDSYEQYF

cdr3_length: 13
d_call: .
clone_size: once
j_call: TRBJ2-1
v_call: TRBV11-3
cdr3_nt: TGTGCCAGCAGCCCCATGGGGGGTAATGAGCAGTTCTTC
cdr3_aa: CASSPMGGNEQFF

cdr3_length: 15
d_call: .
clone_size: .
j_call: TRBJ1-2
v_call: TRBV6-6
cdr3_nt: TGTGCCAGCAGAACGTCTGGGGAGGCTAACTATGGCTACACCTTC
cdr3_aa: CASRTSGEANYGYTF

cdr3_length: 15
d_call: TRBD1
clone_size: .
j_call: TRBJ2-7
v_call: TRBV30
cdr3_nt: TGTGCCTGGGGCCCCCACAGGGGGCTCGCCTACGAGCAGTACTTC
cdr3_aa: CAWGPHRGLAYEQYF

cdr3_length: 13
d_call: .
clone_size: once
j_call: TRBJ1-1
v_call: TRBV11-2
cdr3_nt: TGTGCCAGCAGCTTAGATGTGAGACCTGAAGCTTTCTTT
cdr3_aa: CASSLDVRPEAFF

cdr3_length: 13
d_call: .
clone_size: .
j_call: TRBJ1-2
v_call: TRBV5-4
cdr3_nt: TGTGCCAGCAGCTTGGACACTGAAGTCGGCTACACCTTC
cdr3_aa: CASSLDTEVGYTF

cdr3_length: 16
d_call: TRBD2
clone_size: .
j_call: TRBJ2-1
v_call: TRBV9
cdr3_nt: TGTGCCAGCAGCGTAGAGGGACTAGCGGCCAACAATGAGCAGTTCTTC
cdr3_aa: CASSVEGLAANNEQFF

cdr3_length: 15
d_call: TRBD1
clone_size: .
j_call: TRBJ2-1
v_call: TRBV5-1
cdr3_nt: TGCGCCAGCAGCTTGGGGGGACAGGCGGGGAATGAGCAGTTCTTC
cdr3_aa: CASSLGGQAGNEQFF

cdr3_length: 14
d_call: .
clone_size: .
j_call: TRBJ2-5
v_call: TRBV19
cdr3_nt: TGTGCCAGTCGGGCAAGCGTCGCTCCTAACCCTGAGTACTTC
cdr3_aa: CASRASVAPNPEYF

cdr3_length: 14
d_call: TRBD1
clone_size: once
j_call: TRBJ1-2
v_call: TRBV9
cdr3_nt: TGTGCCAGCAGCCTAGGGACAGGTAGTATTGGCTACACCTTC
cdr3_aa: CASSLGTGSIGYTF

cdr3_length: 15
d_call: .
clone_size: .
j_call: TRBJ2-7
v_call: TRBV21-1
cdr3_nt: TGTGCCAGCAGCAATACGGGGTGGTGCTCCTACGAGCAGTACTTC
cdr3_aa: CASSNTGWCSYEQYF

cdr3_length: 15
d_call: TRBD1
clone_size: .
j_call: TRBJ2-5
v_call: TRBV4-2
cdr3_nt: TGTGCCAGCAGCCGCCAGACAGGGTTTCAAGAGACCCAGTACTTC
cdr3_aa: CASSRQTGFQETQYF

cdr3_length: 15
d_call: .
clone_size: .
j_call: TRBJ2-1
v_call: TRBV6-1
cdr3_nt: TGTGCCAGCATCTGGGGGACTGCCTCCTACAATGAGCAGTTCTTC
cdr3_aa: CASIWGTASYNEQFF

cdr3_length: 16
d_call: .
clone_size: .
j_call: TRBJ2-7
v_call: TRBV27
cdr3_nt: TGTGCCAGCAAACTCACAAGGGGCGCTAGCTCCTACGAGCAGTACTTC
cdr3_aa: CASKLTRGASSYEQYF

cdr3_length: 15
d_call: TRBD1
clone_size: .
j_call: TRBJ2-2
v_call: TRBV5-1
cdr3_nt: TGCGCCAGCAGCTTTACAGGGGGCAACACCGGGGAGCTGTTTTTT
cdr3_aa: CASSFTGGNTGELFF

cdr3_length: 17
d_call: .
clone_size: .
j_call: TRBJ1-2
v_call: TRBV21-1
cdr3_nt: TGTGCCAGCAGCTTAGACAGATTTACTTTCGAAAACTATGGCTACACCTTC
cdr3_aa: CASSLDRFTFENYGYTF

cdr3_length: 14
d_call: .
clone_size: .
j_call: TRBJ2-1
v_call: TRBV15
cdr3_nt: TGTGCCACCAGCACCCTTCAGGACCGTGGTGGGCAGTTCTTC
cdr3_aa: CATSTLQDRGGQFF

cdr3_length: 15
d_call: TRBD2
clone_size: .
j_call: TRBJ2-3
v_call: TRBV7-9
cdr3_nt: TGTGCCAGCAGCTTAGTGGCGGGAGGGTCAGATACGCAGTATTTT
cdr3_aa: CASSLVAGGSDTQYF

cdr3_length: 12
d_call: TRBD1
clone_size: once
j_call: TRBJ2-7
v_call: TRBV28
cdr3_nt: TGTGCCAGCAGTCAACAGGGGTACGAGCAGTACTTC
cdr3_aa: CASSQQGYEQYF